This TCR beta chain is drawn from a study of T-cell reconstitution after alpha-beta-depleted transplantation in children. Unique molecular identifiers were incorporated into the prepared TCRbeta library. TCRdb used MiXCR to reprocess the PCR reads, holding one entry per CDR3 protein. The sample lists roughly 300,000 distinct CDR3 sequences, 10% occurring once. The material was PBMCs from the stem cell graft donor, obtained from the stem cell graft. This receptor was identified in a human donor who donated a stem cell graft to a child with acute lymphoblastic leukemia.

CDR3 bases: TGTGCCAGCAGCCTACAAACCGGAGGGGGGACAGATACGCAGTATTTT. This gives the protein CASSLQTGGGTDTQYF. The V call is TRBV3-1, the J call TRBJ2-3; D possibly uses TRBD1 or TRBD2 (6 bases each). The CDR3 runs to 16 residues. Germline CDR1 is LGHDT and CDR2 is YNNKEL (reference sequence). Trimming took off 4 bases at V and 3 bases at J, with 17 bases between the two ends.